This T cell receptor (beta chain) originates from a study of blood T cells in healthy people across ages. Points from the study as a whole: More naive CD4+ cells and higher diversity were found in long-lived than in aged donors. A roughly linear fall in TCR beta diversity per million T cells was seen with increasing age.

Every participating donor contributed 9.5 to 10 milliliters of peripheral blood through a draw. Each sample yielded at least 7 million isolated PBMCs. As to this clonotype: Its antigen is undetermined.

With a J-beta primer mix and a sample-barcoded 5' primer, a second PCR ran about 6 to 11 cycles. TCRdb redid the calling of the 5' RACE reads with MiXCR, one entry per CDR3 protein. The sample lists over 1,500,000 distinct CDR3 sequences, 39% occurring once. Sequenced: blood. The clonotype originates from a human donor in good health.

The CDR3 sequence: CASTWTERDQPQHF. The CDR3, as DNA: TGTGCCAGCACGTGGACAGAAAGGGATCAGCCCCAGCATTTT. This chain links TRBV6-6 with TRBJ1-5, with D perhaps matching TRBD1 (6 bases). The V end lost 7 bases, the J end lost 5 bases, and 15 bases lay between the germline ends. The CDR3 is 14 residues long. Germline V lookup: CDR1 MNHNY, CDR2 SVGAGI (reference sequence).